These T cell receptor beta chains were read from a single sample in a study of T cell changes during pregnancy in multiple sclerosis. Clones were sequenced by immunoSEQ multiplex PCR, and TCRdb holds only the in-frame ones, with some missing. The sample has about 97,000 clones, 90% seen once. The source material was peripheral blood, sampled in the second trimester of pregnancy. All receptors come from a female donor in good health, enrolled as a control in a pregnancy study. CDR3s include the opening cysteine and the closing phenylalanine or tryptophan. The D gene is left open where the match is weak. Clone size, where shown, is once, few, many, or a class for clones that have expanded.

>TRBV6-5|-|TRBJ1-5|-
CASSVTGNQPQHF
TGTGCCAGCAGCGTCACTGGCAATCAGCCCCAGCATTTT
>TRBV16|-|TRBJ2-1|few
CASSQSRQTNEQFF
TGTGCCAGCAGCCAATCTCGACAGACCAATGAGCAGTTCTTC
>TRBV28|-|TRBJ1-5|once
CASRLDRTQPQHF
TGTGCCAGCAGACTCGACAGGACTCAGCCCCAGCATTTT
>TRBV6-6|-|TRBJ1-3|-
CASSYSGGEERNTIYF
TGTGCCAGCAGTTACTCGGGCGGGGAAGAAAGGAACACCATATATTTT
>TRBV6-6|-|TRBJ2-7|-
CASSLLQVYEQYF
TGTGCCAGCAGTCTTTTACAGGTCTACGAGCAGTACTTC
>TRBV18|TRBD1|TRBJ1-2|-
CASSPTGQGIGYTF
TGTGCCAGCTCACCCACGGGACAGGGAATTGGCTACACCTTC
>TRBV9|TRBD1|TRBJ1-3|-
CASSARGAQGNTIYF
TGTGCCAGCAGCGCCAGGGGGGCGCAGGGAAACACCATATATTTT
>TRBV5-1|TRBD1|TRBJ2-5|-
CASSTTTGWMETQYF
TGCGCCAGCAGCACGACGACAGGGTGGATGGAGACCCAGTACTTC
>TRBV4-2|-|TRBJ1-5|-
CASSQEGSQPQHF
TGTGCCAGCAGCCAAGAGGGGAGTCAGCCCCAGCATTTT
>TRBV27|-|TRBJ2-7|once
CASQMVQGWGRGEQYF
TGTGCCAGCCAAATGGTACAGGGTTGGGGGAGGGGCGAGCAGTACTTC
>TRBV4-1|TRBD2|TRBJ2-5|-
CASSPASGGIETQYF
TGCGCCAGCAGCCCCGCTAGCGGGGGGATAGAGACCCAGTACTTC
>TRBV20-1|TRBD1|TRBJ1-1|-
CSAQGAPEAFF
TGCAGTGCTCAGGGGGCTCCTGAAGCTTTCTTT
>TRBV5-1|TRBD1|TRBJ2-1|-
CASSSAGGATYNEQFF
TGCGCCAGCAGCTCTGCAGGGGGCGCAACCTACAATGAGCAGTTCTTC
>TRBV5-6|-|TRBJ1-1|-
CASSLGDTEAFF
TGTGCCAGCAGCTTGGGAGACACTGAAGCTTTCTTT